This TCR beta chain was documented in a study of T cell repertoires in cytomegalovirus infection. The CDR3 is made up of 14 amino acids. J lost 4 bases, V lost 7 bases, and 7 bases had no gene match. Per the germline V gene, CDR1 is SQVTM and CDR2 is ANQGSEA. TCRdb re-called the reads with MiXCR, one entry per CDR3 protein. The sample gives about 260,000 distinct CDR3 sequences, roughly 13% of which show up once; 7% to 9.5% is in the top ten. The chain links TRBV29-1 to TRBJ2-2; TRBD1 matches at 9 bases. The clonotype comes from a human donor in good health (CMV status not recorded). Some clones in this sample may be carry-over from other donors' samples. Sequenced material: PBMCs. This CDR3 reads CSAGTGMGTGELFF. CDR3 coding DNA: TGCAGCGCAGGGACAGGGATGGGCACCGGGGAGCTGTTTTTT.